This T cell receptor (beta chain) was observed in a study of T-cell memory formation after mild COVID-19. Germline V gene sequence: CDR1 SEHNR, CDR2 FQNEAQ (reference sequence). This CDR3 has 15 residues. The ends were cut back, 5 bases at V and 13 bases at J, with 24 bases in the middle. One entry per CDR3 protein results from TCRdb running MiXCR on the 5' RACE reads. The repertoire includes some 330,000 distinct CDR3 sequences, under 25% of them detected once, and 12% sits in the top ten. The TCR originated in an adult woman who had mild COVID-19 (a few samples of this study predate the infection). Cell type and time point are not known. The chain recombines TRBV7-9 with TRBJ2-1; D is perhaps TRBD1 (5 bases). The sample consisted of PBMCs or a T cell subset sorted from them (not recorded which). The CDR3 protein is CASSEPLTGRADQFF. CDR3 nucleotide sequence: TGTGCCAGCAGCGAACCGCTAACAGGCAGGGCCGATCAGTTCTTC.